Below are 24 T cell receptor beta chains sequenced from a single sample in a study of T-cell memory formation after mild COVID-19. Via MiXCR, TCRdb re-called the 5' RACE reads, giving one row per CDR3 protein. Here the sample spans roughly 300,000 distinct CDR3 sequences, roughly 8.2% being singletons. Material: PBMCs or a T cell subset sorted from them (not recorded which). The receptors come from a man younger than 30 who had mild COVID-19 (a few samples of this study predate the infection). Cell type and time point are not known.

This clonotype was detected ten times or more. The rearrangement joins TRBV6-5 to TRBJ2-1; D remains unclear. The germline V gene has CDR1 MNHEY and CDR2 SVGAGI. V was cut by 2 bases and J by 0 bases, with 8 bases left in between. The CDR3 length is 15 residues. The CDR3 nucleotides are TGTGCCAGCAGTTACGGGATAAACTCCTACAATGAGCAGTTCTTC. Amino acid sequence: CASSYGINSYNEQFF.

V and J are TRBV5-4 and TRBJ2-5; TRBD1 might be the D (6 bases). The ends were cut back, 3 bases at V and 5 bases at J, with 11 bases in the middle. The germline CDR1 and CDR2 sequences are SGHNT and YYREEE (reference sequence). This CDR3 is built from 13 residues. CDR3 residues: CASSSQGPETQYF. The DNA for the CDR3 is TGTGCCAGCAGCTCACAGGGACCGGAGACCCAGTACTTC.

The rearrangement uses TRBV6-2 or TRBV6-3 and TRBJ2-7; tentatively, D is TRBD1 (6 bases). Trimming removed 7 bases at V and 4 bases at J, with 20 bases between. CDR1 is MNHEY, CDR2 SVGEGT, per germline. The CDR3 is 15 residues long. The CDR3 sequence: CASTRGRGGSYEQYF. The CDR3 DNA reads TGTGCCAGCACCAGGGGTCGGGGCGGCTCATACGAGCAGTACTTC.

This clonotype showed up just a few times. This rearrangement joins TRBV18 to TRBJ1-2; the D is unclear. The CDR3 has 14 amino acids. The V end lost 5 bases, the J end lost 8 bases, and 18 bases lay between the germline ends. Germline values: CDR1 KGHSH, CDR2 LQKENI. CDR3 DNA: TGTGCCAGCTCAGCGGCAAACTCGGATGTAGGCTACACCTTC. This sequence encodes CASSAANSDVGYTF.

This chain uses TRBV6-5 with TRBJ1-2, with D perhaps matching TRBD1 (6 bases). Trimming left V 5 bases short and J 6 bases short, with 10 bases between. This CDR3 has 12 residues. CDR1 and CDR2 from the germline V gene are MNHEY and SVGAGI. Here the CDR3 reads CASSDQGNGYTF. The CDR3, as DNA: TGTGCCAGCAGTGATCAGGGGAATGGCTACACCTTC.

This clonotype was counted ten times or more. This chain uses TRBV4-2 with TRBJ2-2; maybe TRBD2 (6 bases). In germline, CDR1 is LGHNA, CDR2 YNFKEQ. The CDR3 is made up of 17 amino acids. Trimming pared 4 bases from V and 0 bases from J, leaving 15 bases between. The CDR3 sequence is CASSRQGPGANTGELFF. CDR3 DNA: TGTGCCAGCAGCCGACAAGGCCCGGGGGCGAACACCGGGGAGCTGTTTTTT.

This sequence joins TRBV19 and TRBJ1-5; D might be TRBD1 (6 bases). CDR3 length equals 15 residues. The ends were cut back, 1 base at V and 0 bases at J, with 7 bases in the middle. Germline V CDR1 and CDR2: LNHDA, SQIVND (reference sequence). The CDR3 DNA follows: TGTGCCAGTAGTATAGGACAGGCTAGCAATCAGCCCCAGCATTTT. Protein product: CASSIGQASNQPQHF.

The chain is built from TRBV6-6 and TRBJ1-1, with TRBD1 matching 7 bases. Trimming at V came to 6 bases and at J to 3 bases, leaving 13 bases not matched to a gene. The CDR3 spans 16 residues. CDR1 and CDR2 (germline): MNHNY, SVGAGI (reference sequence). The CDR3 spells CASSRRQGGRDTEAFF. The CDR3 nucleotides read TGTGCCAGCAGCCGTCGACAGGGAGGGAGGGACACTGAAGCTTTCTTT.

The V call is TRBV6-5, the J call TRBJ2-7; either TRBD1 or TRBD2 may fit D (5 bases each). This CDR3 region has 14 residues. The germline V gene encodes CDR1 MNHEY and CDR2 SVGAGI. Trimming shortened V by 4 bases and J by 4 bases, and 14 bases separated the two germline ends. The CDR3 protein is CASSSQVGVYEQYV. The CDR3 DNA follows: TGTGCCAGCAGTTCGCAGGTGGGGGTTTACGAGCAGTACGTC.

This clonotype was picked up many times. CDR3 sequence: CASSLVAGANTEAFF. CDR3 nucleotides: TGTGCCAGCAGCTTAGTTGCGGGGGCGAACACTGAAGCTTTCTTT. V gene TRBV7-9 combines with J gene TRBJ1-1; D is possibly TRBD1 (6 bases). Between the trimmed V and J ends, which lost 1 base and 1 base, there was a span of 10 bases. CDR3 size: 15 residues. From germline, CDR1 is SEHNR and CDR2 FQNEAQ (reference sequence).

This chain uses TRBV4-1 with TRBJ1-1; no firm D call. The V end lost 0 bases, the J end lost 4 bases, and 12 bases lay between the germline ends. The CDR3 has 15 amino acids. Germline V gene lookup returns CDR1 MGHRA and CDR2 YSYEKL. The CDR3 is CASSQESGVGTEAFF. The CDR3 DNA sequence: TGCGCCAGCAGCCAAGAATCTGGGGTTGGCACTGAAGCTTTCTTT.

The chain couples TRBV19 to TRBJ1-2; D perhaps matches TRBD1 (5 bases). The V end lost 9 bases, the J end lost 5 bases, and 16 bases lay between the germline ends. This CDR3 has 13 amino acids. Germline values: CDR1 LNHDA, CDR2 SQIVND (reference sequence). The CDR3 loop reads CASTIRGGYGYTF. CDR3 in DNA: TGTGCCAGCACAATCCGCGGGGGGTATGGCTACACCTTC.

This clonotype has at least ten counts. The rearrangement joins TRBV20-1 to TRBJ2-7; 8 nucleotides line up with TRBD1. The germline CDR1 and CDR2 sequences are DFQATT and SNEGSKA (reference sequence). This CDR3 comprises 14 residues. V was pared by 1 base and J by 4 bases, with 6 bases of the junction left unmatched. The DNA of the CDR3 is TGCAGTGCTAGAGGACAGGGGAGCAAGTACGAGCAGTACGTC. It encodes CSARGQGSKYEQYV.

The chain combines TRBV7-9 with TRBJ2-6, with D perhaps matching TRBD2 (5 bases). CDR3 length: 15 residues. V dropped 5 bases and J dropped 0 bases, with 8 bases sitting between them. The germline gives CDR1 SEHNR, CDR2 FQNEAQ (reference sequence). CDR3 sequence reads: CASSVGSSGANVLTF. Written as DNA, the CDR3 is TGTGCCAGCAGCGTAGGGAGCTCTGGGGCCAACGTCCTGACTTTC.

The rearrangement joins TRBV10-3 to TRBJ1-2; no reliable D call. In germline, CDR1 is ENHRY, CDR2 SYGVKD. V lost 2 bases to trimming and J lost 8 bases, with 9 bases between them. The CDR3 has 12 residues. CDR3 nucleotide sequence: TGTGCCATCAGTGAGGTTGGACGAGGCTACACCTTC. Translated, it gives CAISEVGRGYTF.

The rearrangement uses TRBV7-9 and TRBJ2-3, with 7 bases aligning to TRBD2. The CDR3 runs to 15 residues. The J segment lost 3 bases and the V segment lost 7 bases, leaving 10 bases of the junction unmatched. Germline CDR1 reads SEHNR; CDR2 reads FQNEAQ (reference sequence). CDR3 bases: TGTGCCAGCAAGTATATGGGCGGGGGTACAGATACGCAGTATTTT. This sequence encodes CASKYMGGGTDTQYF.

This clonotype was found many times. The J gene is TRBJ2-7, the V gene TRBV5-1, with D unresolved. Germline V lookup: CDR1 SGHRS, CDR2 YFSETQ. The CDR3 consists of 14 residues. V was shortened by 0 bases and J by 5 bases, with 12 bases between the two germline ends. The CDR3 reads CASSLEAPSNEQYF. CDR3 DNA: TGCGCCAGCAGCTTGGAGGCTCCTTCAAACGAGCAGTACTTC. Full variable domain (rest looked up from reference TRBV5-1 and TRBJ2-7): KAGVTQTPRYLIKTRGQQVTLSCSPISGHRSVSWYQQTPGQGLQFLFEYFSETQRNKGNFPGRFSGRQFSNSRSEMNVSTLELGDSALYLCASSLEAPSNEQYFGPGTRLTVT.

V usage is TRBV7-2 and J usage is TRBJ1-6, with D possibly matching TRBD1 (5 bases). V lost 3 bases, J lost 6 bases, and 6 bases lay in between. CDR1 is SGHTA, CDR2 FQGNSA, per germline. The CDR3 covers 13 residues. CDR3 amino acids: CASSLQGNSPLHF. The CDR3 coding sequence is TGTGCCAGCAGCTTGCAGGGTAATTCACCCCTCCACTTT. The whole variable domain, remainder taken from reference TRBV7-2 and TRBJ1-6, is GAGVSQSPSNKVTEKGKDVELRCDPISGHTALYWYRQSLGQGLEFLIYFQGNSAPDKSGLPSDRFSAERTGGSVSTLTIQRTQQEDSAVYLCASSLQGNSPLHFGNGTRLTVT.

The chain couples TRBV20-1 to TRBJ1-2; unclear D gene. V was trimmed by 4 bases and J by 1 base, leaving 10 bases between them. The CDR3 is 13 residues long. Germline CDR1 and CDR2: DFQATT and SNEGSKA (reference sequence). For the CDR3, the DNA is TGCAGTGCTACCTCGGGCGATAACTATGGCTACACCTTC. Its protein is CSATSGDNYGYTF.

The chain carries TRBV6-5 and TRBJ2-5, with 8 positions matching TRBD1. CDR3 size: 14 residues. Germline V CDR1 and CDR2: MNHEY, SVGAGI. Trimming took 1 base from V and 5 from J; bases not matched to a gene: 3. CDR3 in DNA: TGTGCCAGCAGTTACTGGACAGGGTGGGAGACCCAGTACTTC. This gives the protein CASSYWTGWETQYF.

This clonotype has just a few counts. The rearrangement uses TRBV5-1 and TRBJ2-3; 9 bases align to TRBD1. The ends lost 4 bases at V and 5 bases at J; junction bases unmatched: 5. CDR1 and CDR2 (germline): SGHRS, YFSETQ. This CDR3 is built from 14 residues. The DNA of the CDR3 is TGCGCCAGCAGCCGGACAGGGGCGGGAGATACGCAGTATTTT. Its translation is CASSRTGAGDTQYF.

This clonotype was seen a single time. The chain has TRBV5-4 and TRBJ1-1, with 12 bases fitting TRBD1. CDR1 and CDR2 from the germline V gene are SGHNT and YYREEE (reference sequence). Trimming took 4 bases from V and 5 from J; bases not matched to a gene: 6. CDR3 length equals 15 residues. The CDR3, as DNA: TGTGCCAGCAGCCTCCGGGACAGGGGGCAAACTGAAGCTTTCTTT. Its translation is CASSLRDRGQTEAFF. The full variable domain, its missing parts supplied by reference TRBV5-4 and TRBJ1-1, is ETGVTQSPTHLIKTRGQQVTLRCSSQSGHNTVSWYQQALGQGPQFIFQYYREEENGRGNFPPRFSGLQFPNYSSELNVNALELDDSALYLCASSLRDRGQTEAFFGQGTRLTVV.

CDR3 bases: TGCAGCGTTGAAGACCCACTCACAGGGGAGGGCACTGAAGCTTTCTTT. As protein: CSVEDPLTGEGTEAFF. V and J are TRBV29-1 and TRBJ1-1; 7 bases line up with TRBD1. CDR3 length: 16 residues. V lost 0 bases and J lost 4; bases outside the gene matches: 11. CDR1 and CDR2 from the germline V gene are SQVTM and ANQGSEA.

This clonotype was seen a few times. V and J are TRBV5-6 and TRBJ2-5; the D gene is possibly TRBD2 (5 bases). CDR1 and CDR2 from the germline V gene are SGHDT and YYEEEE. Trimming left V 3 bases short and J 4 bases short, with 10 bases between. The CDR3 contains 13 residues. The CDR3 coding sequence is TGTGCCAGCAGCTCCCCGGCGGGAGAGACCCAGTACTTC. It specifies CASSSPAGETQYF.